The source of this T cell receptor (beta chain) is a study of blood T cell repertoires in COVID-19. Study context: Samples representing acute and convalescent COVID-19 were sourced from the United States, Italy and Spain. From T cells, B-cell-depleted T cells, or PBMCs came the material, which was cDNA or gDNA.

Authors' data handling: How many nucleated cells were present was estimated from reference gene primer amplification. Method: immunoSEQ multiplex PCR; TCRdb's copy keeps in-frame clones and lacks some. Clone size and the V and J calls come from that table; the DNA yielded D and trimming. The sample yields 150,000 to 170,000 clones, approximately 78% seen once. This clone was picked up many times. Germline-derived CDR1 and CDR2 are SGHTA and FQGNSA. The CDR3 loop spans 14 amino acids. The V and J ends lost 5 bases and 8 bases respectively, with 18 bases between them. The sample comprised peripheral blood. This chain uses TRBV7-2 with TRBJ1-2, with D perhaps matching TRBD1 (5 bases). The TCR originated in an elderly man with acute or convalescent COVID-19. The CDR3 loop is CASSPSYGAGGYTF. The CDR3 DNA is TGTGCCAGCAGCCCCTCATACGGGGCGGGGGGCTACACCTTC.